Listed here are 8 T cell receptor beta chains from one sample, sequenced in a study of read filtering for tumor transcriptome and immune sequencing. The library was built from 400 to 500 ng RNA with molecular barcoded adaptors for alpha/delta and beta/gamma chains. Via MiXCR, TCRdb re-called the reads, giving one row per CDR3 protein. The data show 130,000 or so distinct CDR3 sequences, roughly 13% seen once. Sequencing was carried out using a population of CD138-negative cells sorted from bone marrow. The receptor set was obtained from a donor at least 40 years old with multiple myeloma.

This clonotype has ten or more counts. CDR3 in DNA: TGTGCCAGCAGCTTAAAATGGGGGTCTGAGCAGTTCTTC. Its translation: CASSLKWGSEQFF. The genes are TRBV7-9 and TRBJ2-1, with D tentatively TRBD1 or TRBD2 (5 bases each). CDR1 and CDR2 (germline): SEHNR, FQNEAQ (reference sequence). The CDR3 loop spans 13 amino acids. V shed 2 bases and J shed 9 bases, with 11 bases lying between them.

This clonotype was seen repeatedly, ten times or more. This CDR3 is CASNSVGGNEQFF. DNA of the CDR3: TGTGCCAGCAACTCCGTGGGGGGCAATGAGCAGTTCTTC. The rearrangement uses TRBV6-2 or TRBV6-3 and TRBJ2-1; D possibly corresponds to TRBD2 (6 bases). Trimming took off 7 bases at V and 6 bases at J, with 13 bases between the two ends. Looked up from germline, CDR1 is MNHEY and CDR2 is SVGEGT. There are 13 residues in the CDR3.

This clonotype was observed at least ten times. The J gene is TRBJ2-5, the V gene TRBV5-1, with a tentative D call TRBD2 (6 bases). Germline V gives CDR1 SGHRS, CDR2 YFSETQ. The CDR3 has 13 amino acids. V lost 0 bases to trimming and J lost 5 bases, with 8 bases between them. CDR3 residues: CASSLGAGETQYF. Here the CDR3 DNA reads TGCGCCAGCAGCTTGGGTGCGGGGGAGACCCAGTACTTC.

This clonotype was counted ten times or more. The chain is built from TRBV9 and TRBJ2-3, with no clear D. The CDR3 loop spans 12 amino acids. Trimming left V 0 bases short and J 10 bases short, with 9 bases between. The germline V gene has CDR1 SGDLS and CDR2 YYNGEE. The CDR3: CASSVVSGPQYF. The CDR3 nucleotides are TGTGCCAGCAGCGTAGTATCGGGTCCGCAGTATTTT.

This chain uses TRBV20-1 with TRBJ1-3; D is undetermined. Trimming stripped 5 bases from V and 7 bases from J, with 12 bases between. The CDR3 consists of 12 residues. Germline V gene lookup returns CDR1 DFQATT and CDR2 SNEGSKA (reference sequence). CDR3 DNA sequence: TGCAGTGCTCCGGGAAGGAGGAACACCATATATTTT. This codes for CSAPGRRNTIYF.

About this clonotype: Given a much more abundant clone one base away, this may be a read error. The V call is TRBV7-9, the J call TRBJ2-7, with TRBD1 identical over 7 bases. CDR1 and CDR2 from the germline V gene are SEHNR and FQNEAQ (reference sequence). J was trimmed by 7 bases and V by 4 bases; bases with no gene match: 10. The CDR3 runs 14 residues. The CDR3 nucleotides are TGTGCCAGCAGCTCCCAAGACAGGGCTCAGGAGCAGTACTTC. Protein: CASSSQDRAQEQYF.

With regard to this clonotype: A junction boundary mismatches the germline segment, possibly from a read error. This rearrangement joins TRBV28 to TRBJ2-1, with 8 bases fitting TRBD1. CDR1 is MDHEN and CDR2 is SYDVKM in the germline V gene. The CDR3 runs 16 residues. CDR3 residues: CAGSFDRGRTYDEQFF. CDR3 nucleotide sequence: TGTGCCGGCAGTTTTGACAGGGGAAGGACCTACGATGAGCAGTTCTTC.

This clonotype was detected many times. The rearrangement uses TRBV10-3 and TRBJ2-6, with no clear D. Germline assignment: CDR1 ENHRY and CDR2 SYGVKD. Between the trimmed V and J ends, which lost 5 bases and 0 bases, there was a span of 5 bases. This CDR3 has 14 residues. The CDR3 DNA follows: TGTGCCATCAGTTCCGTCTCTGGGGCCAACGTCCTGACTTTC. It translates to CAISSVSGANVLTF.